This T cell receptor beta chain was sequenced in a study of T cells after yellow fever vaccination. Turning to the study itself: Low-cell-number fractions underwent preparation using SMART-Seq v4 Ultra Low Input.

5'RACE template switching added a universal primer site and UMIs to TCR cDNA. Each CDR3 protein gets one entry after TCRdb re-called the 5' RACE reads with MiXCR. The table includes over 20,000 distinct CDR3 sequences, 4.5% to 7% detected once. Study findings and constraints: It was a small share of clonotypes that appeared in both CD4 and CD8 compartments.

V shed 4 bases and J 4 bases; nucleotides not matched to a gene: 18. CDR3 size: 18 residues. The germline V gene encodes CDR1 SGDLS and CDR2 YYNGEE. This clonotype was seen ten or more times. The sequence came from a man aged 30 to 39 who received the YFV17D yellow fever vaccine. The chain uses TRBV9 and TRBJ2-5; 8 bases are shared with TRBD1. This material consisted of PBMCs, either bulk or a sorted T-cell subset (CD4+, CD8+, memory, or dextramer-sorted; not recorded which), taken 15 days after the yellow fever booster vaccination. CDR3 bases: TGTGCCAGCAGCCCTGGGGCAGGGGGCCGGGGAAGCGGAGAGACCCAGTACTTC. Protein: CASSPGAGGRGSGETQYF.